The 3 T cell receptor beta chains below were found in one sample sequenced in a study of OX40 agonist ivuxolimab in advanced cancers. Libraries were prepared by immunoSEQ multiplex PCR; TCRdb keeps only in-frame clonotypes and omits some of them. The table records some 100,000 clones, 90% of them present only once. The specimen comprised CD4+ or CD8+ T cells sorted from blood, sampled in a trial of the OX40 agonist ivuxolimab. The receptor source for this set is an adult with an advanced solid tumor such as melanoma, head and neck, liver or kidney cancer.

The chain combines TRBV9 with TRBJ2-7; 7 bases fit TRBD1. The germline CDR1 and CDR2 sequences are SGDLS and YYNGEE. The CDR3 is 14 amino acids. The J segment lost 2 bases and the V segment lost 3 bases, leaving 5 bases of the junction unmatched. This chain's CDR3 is CASSGSGTAYEQYF. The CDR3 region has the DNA TGTGCCAGCAGCGGTTCCGGGACAGCCTACGAGCAGTACTTC.

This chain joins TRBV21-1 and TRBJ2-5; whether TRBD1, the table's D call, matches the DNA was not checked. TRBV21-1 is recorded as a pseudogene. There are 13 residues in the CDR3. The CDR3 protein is CARPGQGAETQYF. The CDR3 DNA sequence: TGTGCCAGACCGGGACAGGGCGCAGAGACCCAGTACTTC.

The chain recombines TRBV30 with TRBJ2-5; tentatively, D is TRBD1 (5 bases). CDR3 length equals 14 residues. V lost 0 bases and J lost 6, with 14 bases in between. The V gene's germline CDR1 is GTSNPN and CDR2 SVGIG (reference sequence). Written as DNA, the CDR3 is TGTGCCTGGAGTGTAGGACCAGGACAAAAGACCCAGTACTTC. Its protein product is CAWSVGPGQKTQYF.